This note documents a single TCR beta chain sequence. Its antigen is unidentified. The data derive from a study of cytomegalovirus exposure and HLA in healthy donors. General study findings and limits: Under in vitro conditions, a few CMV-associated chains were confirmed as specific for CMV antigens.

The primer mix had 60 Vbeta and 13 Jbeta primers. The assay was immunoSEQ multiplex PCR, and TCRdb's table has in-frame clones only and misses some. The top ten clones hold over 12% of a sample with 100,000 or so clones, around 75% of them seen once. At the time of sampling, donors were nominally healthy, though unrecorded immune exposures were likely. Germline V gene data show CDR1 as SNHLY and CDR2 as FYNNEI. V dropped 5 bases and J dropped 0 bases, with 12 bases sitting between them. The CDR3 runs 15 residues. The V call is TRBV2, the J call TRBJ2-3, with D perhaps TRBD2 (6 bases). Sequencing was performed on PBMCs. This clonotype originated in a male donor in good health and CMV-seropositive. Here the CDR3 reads CASSSTGTSTDTQYF. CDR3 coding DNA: TGTGCCAGCAGTAGCACCGGGACTAGCACAGATACGCAGTATTTT.